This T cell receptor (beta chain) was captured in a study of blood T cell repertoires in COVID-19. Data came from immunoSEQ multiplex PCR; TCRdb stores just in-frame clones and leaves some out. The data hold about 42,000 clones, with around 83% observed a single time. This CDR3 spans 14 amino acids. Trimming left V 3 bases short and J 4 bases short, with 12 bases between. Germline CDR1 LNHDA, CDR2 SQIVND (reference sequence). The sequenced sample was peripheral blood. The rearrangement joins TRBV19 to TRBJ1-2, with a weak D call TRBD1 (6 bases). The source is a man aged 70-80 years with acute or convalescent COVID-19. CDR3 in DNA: TGTGCCAGTAGTATCCCGGGACAAGTCTATGGCTACACCTTC. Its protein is CASSIPGQVYGYTF.